These T cell receptor beta chains were read from a single sample in a study of blood T cell repertoires in COVID-19. Generated by immunoSEQ multiplex PCR, the TCRdb table keeps only in-frame clones and is missing some. The table records about 310,000 clones, 87% of them present only once. The sequenced sample was PBMCs or T cells enriched from blood (not recorded which). Receptors were obtained from a woman aged 18-29 years who had recovered from COVID-19. Each CDR3 is given with its conserved first and last residue. The D gene is left open where the match is weak. Rows give clone size only sometimes, using once, few, many, or a class for an expanded clone.

j_call: TRBJ2-1
d_call: .
clone_size: once
v_call: TRBV4-3
cdr3_nt: TGCGCCAGCAGCCAAGATAGTAAGACGAGAGGGGGTCACAATGAGCAGTTCTTC
cdr3_aa: CASSQDSKTRGGHNEQFF

j_call: TRBJ2-7
d_call: .
clone_size: once
v_call: TRBV28
cdr3_nt: TGTGCCAGCAGCTCTAGCTCCTACGAGCAGTACTTC
cdr3_aa: CASSSSSYEQYF

j_call: TRBJ1-1
d_call: .
clone_size: .
v_call: TRBV6-1
cdr3_nt: TGTGCCAGCAGTGGAGCTCGGGGAGGTACTGAAGCTTTCTTT
cdr3_aa: CASSGARGGTEAFF

j_call: TRBJ2-7
d_call: .
clone_size: once
v_call: TRBV5-1
cdr3_nt: TGCGCCAGCAGCTTCGAGGGTCGCGTCTCCTACGAGCAGTACTTC
cdr3_aa: CASSFEGRVSYEQYF

j_call: TRBJ1-2
d_call: .
clone_size: .
v_call: TRBV2
cdr3_nt: TGTGCCAGCAGCGAAGACGACAGATATGGCTACACCTTC
cdr3_aa: CASSEDDRYGYTF

j_call: TRBJ1-5
d_call: TRBD1
clone_size: .
v_call: TRBV10-2
cdr3_nt: TGCGCCAGCAGAAAAGGACAGGGGTGGGAACAGCCCCAGCATTTT
cdr3_aa: CASRKGQGWEQPQHF

j_call: TRBJ1-1
d_call: TRBD1
clone_size: once
v_call: TRBV4-2
cdr3_nt: TGTGCCAGCAGCCAAGTAGCAGACAGGGGAGTAGCTTTCTTT
cdr3_aa: CASSQVADRGVAFF

j_call: TRBJ2-4
d_call: TRBD1
clone_size: .
v_call: TRBV11-3
cdr3_nt: TGTGCCAGCAGCGGGGGACAGGGGACGAACATTCAGTACTTC
cdr3_aa: CASSGGQGTNIQYF

j_call: TRBJ2-7
d_call: .
clone_size: .
v_call: TRBV7-9
cdr3_nt: TGTGCCAGCAGCTTAGTACTGAACTACGAGCAGTACTTC
cdr3_aa: CASSLVLNYEQYF

j_call: TRBJ1-4
d_call: .
clone_size: .
v_call: TRBV10-3
cdr3_nt: TGTGCCATCAGTGACAGGTCAACTAATGAAAAACTGTTTTTT
cdr3_aa: CAISDRSTNEKLFF

j_call: TRBJ1-6
d_call: .
clone_size: .
v_call: TRBV12-3/TRBV12-4
cdr3_nt: TGTGCCAGCAGTTTCGAGGTTAATTCACCCCTCCACTTT
cdr3_aa: CASSFEVNSPLHF

j_call: TRBJ1-4
d_call: .
clone_size: .
v_call: TRBV5-1
cdr3_nt: TGCGCCAGCAGCTCCCTAACTCGATGGCGCGGTAATGAAAAACTGTTTTTT
cdr3_aa: CASSSLTRWRGNEKLFF

j_call: TRBJ1-6
d_call: .
clone_size: .
v_call: TRBV7-8
cdr3_nt: TGTGCCAGCAGCCCCACGACACCCAGCTCCTATAATTCACCCCTCCACTTT
cdr3_aa: CASSPTTPSSYNSPLHF

j_call: TRBJ2-5
d_call: TRBD2
clone_size: .
v_call: TRBV5-5
cdr3_nt: TGTGCCAGCAGCTTCGGCGCGACGGCTAGCGGGACGGAGACCCAGTACTTC
cdr3_aa: CASSFGATASGTETQYF

j_call: TRBJ2-2
d_call: TRBD1
clone_size: .
v_call: TRBV6-5
cdr3_nt: TGTGCCAGCTCCAGGGGGCGTTTTACCGGGGAGCTGTTTTTT
cdr3_aa: CASSRGRFTGELFF

j_call: TRBJ2-7
d_call: .
clone_size: .
v_call: TRBV29-1
cdr3_nt: TGCAGCGCCCACGGGACACCCTCCAGCTCCTACGAGCAGTACTTC
cdr3_aa: CSAHGTPSSSYEQYF

j_call: TRBJ1-2
d_call: .
clone_size: once
v_call: TRBV14
cdr3_nt: TGTGCCAGCAGCCAAGTCAGGGAAGGAGGCTACACCTTC
cdr3_aa: CASSQVREGGYTF

j_call: TRBJ2-7
d_call: TRBD1
clone_size: .
v_call: TRBV28
cdr3_nt: TGTGCCAGCAGGCGGATGGACAGGCTTTGGGAGCAGTACTTC
cdr3_aa: CASRRMDRLWEQYF

j_call: TRBJ1-1
d_call: .
clone_size: .
v_call: TRBV6-5
cdr3_nt: TGTGCCAGCAGTCGCGAGGGAGGGAGAGGTGAAGCTTTCTTT
cdr3_aa: CASSREGGRGEAFF

j_call: TRBJ1-1
d_call: .
clone_size: .
v_call: TRBV20-1
cdr3_nt: TGCAGTGCTAGTCTAGGGCGGGGGACTGAAGCTTTCTTT
cdr3_aa: CSASLGRGTEAFF

j_call: TRBJ2-7
d_call: TRBD1
clone_size: .
v_call: TRBV4-1
cdr3_nt: TGCGCCAGCAGCCAGACGGGACAGGGGAGATCCTACGAGCAGTACTTC
cdr3_aa: CASSQTGQGRSYEQYF

j_call: TRBJ1-5
d_call: .
clone_size: .
v_call: TRBV28
cdr3_nt: TGTGCCAGCAGGTCAGGGTTTTTCGATCAGCCCCAGCATTTT
cdr3_aa: CASRSGFFDQPQHF

j_call: TRBJ1-1
d_call: .
clone_size: .
v_call: TRBV19
cdr3_nt: TGTGCCAGTAGTATAGGAGGTAGGAACACTGAAGCTTTCTTT
cdr3_aa: CASSIGGRNTEAFF

j_call: TRBJ1-2
d_call: .
clone_size: .
v_call: TRBV5-1
cdr3_nt: TGCGCCAGCAGCCCCGGAGGGGATGGCTACACCTTC
cdr3_aa: CASSPGGDGYTF

j_call: TRBJ1-5
d_call: .
clone_size: .
v_call: TRBV2
cdr3_nt: TGTGCCAGCGGAACGACCCGGGGGAGCAATCAGCCCCAGCATTTT
cdr3_aa: CASGTTRGSNQPQHF

j_call: TRBJ1-1
d_call: TRBD1
clone_size: .
v_call: TRBV19
cdr3_nt: TGTGCCACCGCACCCCCCCAGGGGGCGAGAACTGAAGCTTTCTTT
cdr3_aa: CATAPPQGARTEAFF

j_call: TRBJ2-1
d_call: TRBD1
clone_size: .
v_call: TRBV7-8
cdr3_nt: TGTGCCAGCAGCCCCCGATCGCTTGGGCATCGGGACAGGGGGGACAATGAGCAGTTCTTC
cdr3_aa: CASSPRSLGHRDRGDNEQFF

j_call: TRBJ2-2
d_call: .
clone_size: .
v_call: TRBV4-1
cdr3_nt: TGCGCCAGCAGCCAAGAGGGGCTCCTGGGCGGGGAGCTGTTTTTT
cdr3_aa: CASSQEGLLGGELFF

j_call: TRBJ1-1
d_call: .
clone_size: .
v_call: TRBV28
cdr3_nt: TGTGCCAGCAGTTTGTGGGGCAGGAGGAACACTGAAGCTTTCTTT
cdr3_aa: CASSLWGRRNTEAFF

j_call: TRBJ1-2
d_call: TRBD1
clone_size: once
v_call: TRBV3-1/TRBV3-2
cdr3_nt: TGTGCCAGCGGGGCAGGGGGCGCTTCTTTTGGCTACACCTTC
cdr3_aa: CASGAGGASFGYTF

j_call: TRBJ2-3
d_call: .
clone_size: .
v_call: TRBV21-1
cdr3_nt: TGTGCCAGCAGCCTTAACGGGACAGGAGATACGCAGTATTTT
cdr3_aa: CASSLNGTGDTQYF